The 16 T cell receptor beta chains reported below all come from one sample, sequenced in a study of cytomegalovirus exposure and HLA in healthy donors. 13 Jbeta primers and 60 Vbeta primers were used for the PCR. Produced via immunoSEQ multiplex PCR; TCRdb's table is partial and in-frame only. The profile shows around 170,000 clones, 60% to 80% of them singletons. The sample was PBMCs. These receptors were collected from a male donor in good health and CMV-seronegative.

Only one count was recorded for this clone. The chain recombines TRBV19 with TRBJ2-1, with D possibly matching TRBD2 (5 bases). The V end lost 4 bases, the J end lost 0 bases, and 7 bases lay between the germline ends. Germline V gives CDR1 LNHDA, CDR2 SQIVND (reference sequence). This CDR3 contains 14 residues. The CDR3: CASSRTHSYNEQFF. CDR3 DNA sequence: TGTGCCAGTAGTAGGACTCACTCCTACAATGAGCAGTTCTTC.

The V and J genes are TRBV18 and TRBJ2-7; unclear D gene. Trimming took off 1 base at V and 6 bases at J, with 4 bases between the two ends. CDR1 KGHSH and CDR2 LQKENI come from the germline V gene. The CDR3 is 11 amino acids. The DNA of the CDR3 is TGTGCCAGCTCACCACTTCGCGAGCAGTACTTC. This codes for CASSPLREQYF.

As DNA, the CDR3 is TGTGCCAGCAGCCCCCGTCAGGGCGGAACTGAAGCTTTCTTT. It encodes CASSPRQGGTEAFF. J is TRBJ1-1 and V is TRBV11-2; the D gene is possibly TRBD1 (5 bases). Trimming removed 5 bases at V and 5 bases at J, with 15 bases between. There are 14 residues in the CDR3. Per germline, CDR1 SGHAT and CDR2 FQNNGV.

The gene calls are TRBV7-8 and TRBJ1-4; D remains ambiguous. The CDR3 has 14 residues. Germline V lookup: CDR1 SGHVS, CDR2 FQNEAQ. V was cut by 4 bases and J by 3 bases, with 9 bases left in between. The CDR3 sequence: CASSWQAPNEKLFF. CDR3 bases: TGTGCCAGCAGCTGGCAGGCCCCTAATGAAAAACTGTTTTTT.

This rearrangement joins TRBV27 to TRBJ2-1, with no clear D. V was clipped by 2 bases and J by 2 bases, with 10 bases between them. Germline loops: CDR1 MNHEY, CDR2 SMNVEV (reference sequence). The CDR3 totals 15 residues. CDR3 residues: CASSLRRFTYNEQFF. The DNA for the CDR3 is TGTGCCAGCAGTTTAAGGCGGTTTACCTACAATGAGCAGTTCTTC.

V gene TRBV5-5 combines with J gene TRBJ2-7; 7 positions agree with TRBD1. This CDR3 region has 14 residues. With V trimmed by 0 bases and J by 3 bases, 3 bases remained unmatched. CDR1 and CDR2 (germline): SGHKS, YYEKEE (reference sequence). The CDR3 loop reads CASSLEGAGYEQYF. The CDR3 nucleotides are TGTGCCAGCAGCTTGGAGGGGGCGGGCTACGAGCAGTACTTC.

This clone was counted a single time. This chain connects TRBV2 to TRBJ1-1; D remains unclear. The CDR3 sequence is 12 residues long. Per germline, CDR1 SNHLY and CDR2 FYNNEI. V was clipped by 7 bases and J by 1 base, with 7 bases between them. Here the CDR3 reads CASIGGNTEAFF. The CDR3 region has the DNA TGTGCCAGCATAGGAGGGAACACTGAAGCTTTCTTT.

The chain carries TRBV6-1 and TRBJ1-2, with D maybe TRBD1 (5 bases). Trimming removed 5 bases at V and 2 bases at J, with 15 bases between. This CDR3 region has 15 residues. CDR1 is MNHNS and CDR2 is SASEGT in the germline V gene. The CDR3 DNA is TGTGCCAGCAGTCCGTACTCGACAGAAAACTATGGCTACACCTTC. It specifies CASSPYSTENYGYTF.

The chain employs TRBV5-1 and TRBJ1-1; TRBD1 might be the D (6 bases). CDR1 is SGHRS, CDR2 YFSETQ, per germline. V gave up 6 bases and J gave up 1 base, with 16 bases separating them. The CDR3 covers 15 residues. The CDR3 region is CASKTFLGANTEAFF. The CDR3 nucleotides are TGCGCCAGCAAGACCTTCTTGGGGGCGAACACTGAAGCTTTCTTT.

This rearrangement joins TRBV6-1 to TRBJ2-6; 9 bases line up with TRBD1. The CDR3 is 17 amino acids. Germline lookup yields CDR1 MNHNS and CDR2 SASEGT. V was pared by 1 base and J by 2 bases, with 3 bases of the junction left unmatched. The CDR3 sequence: CASSEDTGGAGANVLTF. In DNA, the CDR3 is TGTGCCAGCAGTGAAGATACAGGGGGCGCTGGGGCCAACGTCCTGACTTTC.

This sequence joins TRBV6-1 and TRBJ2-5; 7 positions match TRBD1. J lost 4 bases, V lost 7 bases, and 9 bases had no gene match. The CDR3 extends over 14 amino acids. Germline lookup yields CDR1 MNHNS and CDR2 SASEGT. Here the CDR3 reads CASIRQGTLETQYF. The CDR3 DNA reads TGTGCCAGCATCCGACAGGGTACCCTAGAGACCCAGTACTTC.

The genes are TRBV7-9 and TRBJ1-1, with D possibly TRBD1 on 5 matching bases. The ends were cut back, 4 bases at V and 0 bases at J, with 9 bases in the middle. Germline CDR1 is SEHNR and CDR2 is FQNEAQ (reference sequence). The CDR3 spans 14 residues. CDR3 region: CASSSRAMNTEAFF. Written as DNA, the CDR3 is TGTGCCAGCAGCTCCAGGGCAATGAACACTGAAGCTTTCTTT. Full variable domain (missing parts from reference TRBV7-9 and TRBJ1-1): DTGVSQNPRHKITKRGQNVTFRCDPISEHNRLYWYRQTLGQGPEFLTYFQNEAQLEKSRLLSDRFSAERPKGSFSTLEIQRTEQGDSAMYLCASSSRAMNTEAFFGQGTRLTVV.

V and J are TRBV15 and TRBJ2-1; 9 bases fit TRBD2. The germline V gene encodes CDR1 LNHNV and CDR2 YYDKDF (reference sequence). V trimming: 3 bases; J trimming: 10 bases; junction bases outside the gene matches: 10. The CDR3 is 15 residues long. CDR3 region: CATSRGGSGSDEQFF. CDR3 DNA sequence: TGTGCCACCAGCAGGGGGGGTAGCGGGAGCGACGAGCAGTTCTTC.

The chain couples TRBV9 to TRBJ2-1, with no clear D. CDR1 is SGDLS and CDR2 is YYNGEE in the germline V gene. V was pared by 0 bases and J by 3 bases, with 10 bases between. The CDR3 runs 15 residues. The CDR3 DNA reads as TGTGCCAGCAGCGTAGAAGGTGGAGACTACAATGAGCAGTTCTTC. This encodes CASSVEGGDYNEQFF.

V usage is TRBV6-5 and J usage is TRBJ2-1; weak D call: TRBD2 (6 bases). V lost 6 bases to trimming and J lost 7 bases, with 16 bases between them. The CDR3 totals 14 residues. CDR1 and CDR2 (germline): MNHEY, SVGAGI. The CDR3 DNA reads TGTGCCAGCAGGGGAAGACTAGGCGGAAATGAGCAGTTCTTC. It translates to CASRGRLGGNEQFF.

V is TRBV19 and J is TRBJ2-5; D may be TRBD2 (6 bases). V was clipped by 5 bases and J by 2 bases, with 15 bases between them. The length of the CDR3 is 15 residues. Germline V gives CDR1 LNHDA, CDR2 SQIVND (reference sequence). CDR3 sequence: CASSSVGTGQETQYF. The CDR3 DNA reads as TGTGCCAGTAGTTCGGTCGGGACTGGGCAAGAGACCCAGTACTTC.